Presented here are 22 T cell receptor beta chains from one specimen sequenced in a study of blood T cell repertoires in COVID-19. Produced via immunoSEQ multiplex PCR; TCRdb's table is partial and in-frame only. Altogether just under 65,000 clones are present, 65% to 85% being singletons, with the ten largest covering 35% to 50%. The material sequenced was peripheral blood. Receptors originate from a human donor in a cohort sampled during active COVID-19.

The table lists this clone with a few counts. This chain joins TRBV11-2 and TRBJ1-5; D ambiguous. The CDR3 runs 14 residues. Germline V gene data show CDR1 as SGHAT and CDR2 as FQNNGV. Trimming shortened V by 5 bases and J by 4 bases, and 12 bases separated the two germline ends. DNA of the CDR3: TGTGCCAGCAGCGCGAGGGCAGAAAATCAGCCCCAGCATTTT. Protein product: CASSARAENQPQHF.

The CDR3 nucleotides read TGTGCCAGCTCGCGGACAGGGGGTAAAGATACGCAGTATTTT. Its translation is CASSRTGGKDTQYF. The chain is built from TRBV18 and TRBJ2-3; 10 positions match TRBD1. Germline V gene sequence: CDR1 KGHSH, CDR2 LQKENI. Trimming cost V 6 bases and J 5 bases; bases outside gene matches: 5. The CDR3 has 14 residues.

The CDR3 nucleotides are TGTGCCAGCAGTGAAATAGGCGGAACTAATGAAAAACTGTTTTTT. Translated, it gives CASSEIGGTNEKLFF. This rearrangement joins TRBV2 to TRBJ1-4, with no clear D. CDR3 length: 15 amino acids. Trimming stripped 2 bases from V and 1 base from J, with 8 bases between. Germline V gene data show CDR1 as SNHLY and CDR2 as FYNNEI.

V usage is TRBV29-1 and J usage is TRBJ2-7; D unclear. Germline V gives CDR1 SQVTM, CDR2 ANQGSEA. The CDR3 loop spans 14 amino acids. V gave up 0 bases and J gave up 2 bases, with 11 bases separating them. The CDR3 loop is CSVEDGSLPYEQYF. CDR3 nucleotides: TGCAGCGTTGAAGATGGTAGTCTCCCCTACGAGCAGTACTTC.

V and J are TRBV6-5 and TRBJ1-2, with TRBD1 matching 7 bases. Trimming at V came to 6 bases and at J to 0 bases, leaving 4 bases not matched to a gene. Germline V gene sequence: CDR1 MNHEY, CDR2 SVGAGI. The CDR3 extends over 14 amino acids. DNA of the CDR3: TGTGCCAGCAGGGCAGGGGGTTCTAACTATGGCTACACCTTC. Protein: CASRAGGSNYGYTF.

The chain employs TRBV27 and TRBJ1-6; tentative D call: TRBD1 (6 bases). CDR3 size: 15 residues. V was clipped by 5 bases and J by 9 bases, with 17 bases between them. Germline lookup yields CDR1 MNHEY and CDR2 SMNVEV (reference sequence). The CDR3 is CASSPSRGLGSPLHF. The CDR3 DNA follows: TGTGCCAGCAGTCCCTCCAGGGGATTAGGTTCACCCCTCCACTTT.

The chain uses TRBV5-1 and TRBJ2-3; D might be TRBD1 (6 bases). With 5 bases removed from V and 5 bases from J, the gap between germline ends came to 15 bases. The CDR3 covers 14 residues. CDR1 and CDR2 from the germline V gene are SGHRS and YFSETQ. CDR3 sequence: CASRYREGGDTQYF. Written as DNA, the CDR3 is TGCGCCAGCAGGTACAGGGAAGGTGGAGATACGCAGTATTTT.

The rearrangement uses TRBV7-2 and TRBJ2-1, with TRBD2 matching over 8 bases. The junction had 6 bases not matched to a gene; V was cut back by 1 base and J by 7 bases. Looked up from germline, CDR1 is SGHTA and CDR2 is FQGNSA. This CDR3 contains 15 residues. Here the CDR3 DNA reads TGTGCCAGCAGCTTAGTAGGACTAGCTATGAATGAGCAGTTCTTC. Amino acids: CASSLVGLAMNEQFF.

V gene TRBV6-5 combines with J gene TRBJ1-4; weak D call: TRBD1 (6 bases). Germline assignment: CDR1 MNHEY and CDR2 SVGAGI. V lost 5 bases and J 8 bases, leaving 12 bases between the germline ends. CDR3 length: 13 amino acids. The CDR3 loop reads CASSRGFGEKLFF. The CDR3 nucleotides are TGTGCCAGCAGTAGGGGGTTTGGGGAAAAACTGTTTTTT.

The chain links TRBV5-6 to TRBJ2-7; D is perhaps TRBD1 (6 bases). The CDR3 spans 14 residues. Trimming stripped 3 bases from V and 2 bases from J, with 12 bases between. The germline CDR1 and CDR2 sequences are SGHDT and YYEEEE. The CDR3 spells CASSSGTRAYEQYF. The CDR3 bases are TGTGCCAGCAGCTCCGGGACACGCGCCTACGAGCAGTACTTC.

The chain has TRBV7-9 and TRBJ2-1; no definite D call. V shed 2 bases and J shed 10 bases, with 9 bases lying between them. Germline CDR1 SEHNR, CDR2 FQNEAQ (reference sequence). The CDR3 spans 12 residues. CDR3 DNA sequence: TGTGCCAGCAGCTTAACTTCCTCAGAGCAGTTCTTC. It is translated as CASSLTSSEQFF.

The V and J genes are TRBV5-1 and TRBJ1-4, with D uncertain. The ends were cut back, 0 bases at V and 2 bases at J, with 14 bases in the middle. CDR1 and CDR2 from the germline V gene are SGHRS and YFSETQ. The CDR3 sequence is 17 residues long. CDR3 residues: CASSLAAVSVTNEKLFF. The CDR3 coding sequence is TGCGCCAGCAGCTTGGCTGCGGTTTCGGTCACTAATGAAAAACTGTTTTTT.

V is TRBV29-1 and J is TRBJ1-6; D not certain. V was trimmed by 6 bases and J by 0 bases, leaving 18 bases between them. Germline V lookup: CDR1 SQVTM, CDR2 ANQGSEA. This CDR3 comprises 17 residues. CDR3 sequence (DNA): TGCAGCGTAGAATGTAGGGAGCCCAGCTCCTATAATTCACCCCTCCACTTT. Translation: CSVECREPSSYNSPLHF.

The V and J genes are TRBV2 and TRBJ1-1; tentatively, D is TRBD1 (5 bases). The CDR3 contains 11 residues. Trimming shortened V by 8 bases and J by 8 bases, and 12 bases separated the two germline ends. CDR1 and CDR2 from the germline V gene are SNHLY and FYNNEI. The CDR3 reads CASWEGTEAFF. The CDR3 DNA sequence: TGTGCCAGCTGGGAGGGGACCGAAGCTTTCTTT.

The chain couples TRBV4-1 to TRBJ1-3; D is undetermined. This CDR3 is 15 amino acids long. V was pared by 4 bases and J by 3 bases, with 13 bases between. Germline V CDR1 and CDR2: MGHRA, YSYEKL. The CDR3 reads CASSPQVGGGNTIYF. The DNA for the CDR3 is TGCGCCAGCAGCCCTCAGGTTGGAGGTGGAAACACCATATATTTT.

This CDR3 reads CAWSDQPAGEQYF. CDR3 in DNA: TGTGCCTGGAGCGACCAGCCGGCGGGGGAGCAGTACTTC. The chain couples TRBV30 to TRBJ2-7; TRBD2 is a possible D gene (6 bases). V gave up 3 bases and J gave up 7 bases, with 16 bases separating them. Germline V CDR1 and CDR2: GTSNPN, SVGIG (reference sequence). This CDR3 is built from 13 residues.

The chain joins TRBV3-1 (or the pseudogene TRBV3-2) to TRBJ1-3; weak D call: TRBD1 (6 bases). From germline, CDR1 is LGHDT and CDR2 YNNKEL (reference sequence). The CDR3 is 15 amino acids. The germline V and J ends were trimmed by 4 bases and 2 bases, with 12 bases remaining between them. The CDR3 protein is CASSLPGQAGNTIYF. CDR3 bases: TGTGCCAGCAGCCTACCGGGACAAGCTGGAAACACCATATATTTT.

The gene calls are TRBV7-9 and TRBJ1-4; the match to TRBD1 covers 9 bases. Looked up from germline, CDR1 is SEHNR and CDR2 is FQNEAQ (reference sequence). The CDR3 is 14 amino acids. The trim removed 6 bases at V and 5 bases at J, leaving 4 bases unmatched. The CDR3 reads CASSQGQGNEKLFF. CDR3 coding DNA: TGTGCCAGCAGTCAAGGACAGGGGAATGAAAAACTGTTTTTT.

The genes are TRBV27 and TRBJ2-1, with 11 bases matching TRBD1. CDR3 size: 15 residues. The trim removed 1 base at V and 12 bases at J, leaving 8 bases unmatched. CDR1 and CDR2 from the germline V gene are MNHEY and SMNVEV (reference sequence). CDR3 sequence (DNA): TGTGCCAGCAGTTTATTGACGGACAGGGGGCGCGGGCAGTTCTTC. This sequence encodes CASSLLTDRGRGQFF.

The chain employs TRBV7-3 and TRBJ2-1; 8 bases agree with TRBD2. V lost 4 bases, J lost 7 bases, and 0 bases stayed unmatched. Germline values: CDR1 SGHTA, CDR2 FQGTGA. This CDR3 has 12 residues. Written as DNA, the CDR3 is TGTGCCAGCAGCTCGGGGGGGAATGAGCAGTTCTTC. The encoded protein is CASSSGGNEQFF.

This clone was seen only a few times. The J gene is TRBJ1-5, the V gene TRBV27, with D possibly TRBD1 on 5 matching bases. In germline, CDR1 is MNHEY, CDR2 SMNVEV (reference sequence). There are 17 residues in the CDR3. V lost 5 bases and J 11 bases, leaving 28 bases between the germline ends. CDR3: CASSPLSPAAGGRTQHF. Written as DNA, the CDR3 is TGTGCCAGCAGTCCCTTGTCCCCCGCGGCCGGGGGTAGGACCCAGCATTTT.

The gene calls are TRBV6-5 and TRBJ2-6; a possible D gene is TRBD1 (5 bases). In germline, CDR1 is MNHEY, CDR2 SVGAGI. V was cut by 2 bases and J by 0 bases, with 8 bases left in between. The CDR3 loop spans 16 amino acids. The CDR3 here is CASSYGARSGANVLTF. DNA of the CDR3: TGTGCCAGCAGTTACGGGGCCCGCTCTGGGGCCAACGTCCTGACTTTC.